The 21 T cell receptor beta chains below come from one sample, sequenced in a study of early T cells in non-severe SARS-CoV-2 infection. MiXCR, applied by TCRdb to the 5' RACE reads, yields one record per CDR3 protein. The sample lists about 63,000 distinct CDR3 sequences, 10% to 15% occurring once. The sample comprised whole blood. These receptors were taken from an adult who was a healthcare worker with PCR-confirmed SARS-CoV-2 infection or an uninfected control (not recorded which).

This clonotype showed up many times. This sequence joins TRBV2 and TRBJ1-4, with TRBD1 identical over 7 bases. This CDR3 has 15 residues. J was trimmed by 7 bases and V by 5 bases; bases with no gene match: 10. Germline-derived CDR1 and CDR2 are SNHLY and FYNNEI. CDR3: CASSPTRGDSEKLFF. In DNA form, the CDR3 reads TGTGCCAGCAGTCCAACCCGGGGGGACAGTGAAAAACTGTTTTTT. The full variable domain, completed using reference TRBV2 and TRBJ1-4, is EPEVTQTPSHQVTQMGQEVILRCVPISNHLYFYWYRQILGQKVEFLVSFYNNEISEKSEIFDDQFSVERPDGSNFTLKIRSTKLEDSAMYFCASSPTRGDSEKLFFGSGTQLSVL.

This clonotype was detected ten times or more. The genes are TRBV27 and TRBJ1-2; D unclear. V was pared by 5 bases and J by 6 bases, with 19 bases between. Germline values: CDR1 MNHEY, CDR2 SMNVEV (reference sequence). CDR3 size: 15 residues. The CDR3 sequence is CASSPAGLPRDGYTF. The DNA of the CDR3 is TGTGCCAGCAGTCCCGCAGGACTTCCGCGGGATGGCTACACCTTC.

The chain uses TRBV6-5 and TRBJ2-3; unclear D gene. The germline gives CDR1 MNHEY, CDR2 SVGAGI. V was clipped by 4 bases and J by 1 base, with 6 bases between them. The CDR3 covers 13 residues. The CDR3 DNA reads TGTGCCAGCAGTTCGGACGGCACAGATACGCAGTATTTT. Its protein is CASSSDGTDTQYF.

The CDR3, as DNA: TGCGCCAGCAGCCAAGACAATTTGGATACCTACGAGCAGTACTTC. Translated: CASSQDNLDTYEQYF. V and J are TRBV4-1 and TRBJ2-7; D unclear. Germline assignment: CDR1 MGHRA and CDR2 YSYEKL. V lost 0 bases to trimming and J lost 2 bases, with 11 bases between them. The CDR3 is 15 amino acids.

This clonotype was seen ten or more times. The rearrangement links TRBV18 to TRBJ2-3, with TRBD2 as a possible D gene (6 bases). Germline V gene lookup returns CDR1 KGHSH and CDR2 LQKENI. The CDR3 loop spans 14 amino acids. V was pared by 5 bases and J by 2 bases, with 11 bases between. The CDR3 nucleotides are TGTGCCAGCTCATCGAGGACTAACACAGATACGCAGTATTTT. Translation: CASSSRTNTDTQYF.

This clonotype was found many times. This chain joins TRBV5-4 and TRBJ1-3; D ambiguous. Germline CDR1 reads SGHNT; CDR2 reads YYREEE (reference sequence). Deletions cut 2 bases from V and 0 bases from J, with 6 bases between. The CDR3 consists of 14 residues. CDR3 sequence: CASSLQSSGNTIYF. In DNA form, the CDR3 reads TGTGCCAGCAGCTTACAGAGCTCTGGAAACACCATATATTTT. Supplemented by reference TRBV5-4 and TRBJ1-3, the full variable domain reads ETGVTQSPTHLIKTRGQQVTLRCSSQSGHNTVSWYQQALGQGPQFIFQYYREEENGRGNFPPRFSGLQFPNYSSELNVNALELDDSALYLCASSLQSSGNTIYFGEGSWLTVV.

This clonotype was seen repeatedly, ten times or more. The chain combines TRBV11-2 with TRBJ1-1; 8 nucleotides agree with TRBD1. Unmatched junction bases numbered 14, after V lost 7 bases and J lost 4 bases. Germline CDR1 reads SGHAT; CDR2 reads FQNNGV. CDR3 size: 16 residues. The CDR3 protein is CASNHPLGTGTTEAFF. The CDR3 nucleotides are TGTGCCAGCAACCATCCTCTAGGGACAGGTACCACTGAAGCTTTCTTT.

The sample holds many counts of this clonotype. The chain has TRBV11-1 and TRBJ2-5; the D is unclear. CDR1 and CDR2 (germline): SGHAT, FQDESV (reference sequence). The V and J ends lost 0 bases and 0 bases respectively, with 11 bases between them. This CDR3 comprises 16 residues. CDR3 sequence reads: CASSLAQQSYQETQYF. Written as DNA, the CDR3 is TGTGCCAGCAGCTTAGCCCAACAGTCGTACCAAGAGACCCAGTACTTC. The variable domain in full, completed from reference TRBV11-1 and TRBJ2-5, reads EAEVAQSPRYKITEKSQAVAFWCDPISGHATLYWYRQILGQGPELLVQFQDESVVDDSQLPKDRFSAERLKGVDSTLKIQPAELGDSAMYLCASSLAQQSYQETQYFGPGTRLLVL.

The chain joins TRBV2 to TRBJ1-5; 7 bases line up with TRBD1. Unmatched junction bases numbered 5, after V lost 5 bases and J lost 4 bases. The CDR3 covers 14 residues. CDR1 is SNHLY, CDR2 FYNNEI, per germline. The CDR3 here is CASSRTGENQPQHF. CDR3 nucleotide sequence: TGTGCCAGCAGTCGTACAGGGGAGAATCAGCCCCAGCATTTT.

This clonotype was picked up a small number of times. The chain links TRBV6-1 to TRBJ1-1; D uncertain. Germline lookup yields CDR1 MNHNS and CDR2 SASEGT. Trimming removed 2 bases at V and 4 bases at J, with 11 bases between. This CDR3 is built from 14 residues. The chain's CDR3 is CASSEFRGITEAFF. In DNA, the CDR3 is TGTGCCAGCAGTGAATTTCGGGGTATCACTGAAGCTTTCTTT.

The chain has TRBV5-6 and TRBJ2-3; TRBD2 might be the D (6 bases). CDR3 length: 16 residues. With 4 bases removed from V and 5 bases from J, the gap between germline ends came to 20 bases. Germline V gene sequence: CDR1 SGHDT, CDR2 YYEEEE. Here the CDR3 DNA reads TGTGCCAGCAGCCCCTCCTGGCCTAGCGTGGGAGATACGCAGTATTTT. It encodes CASSPSWPSVGDTQYF.

This clonotype was recorded many times. V and J are TRBV5-1 and TRBJ2-7; 12 bases fit TRBD1. Trimming removed 7 bases from V and 2 bases from J; junction bases left unmatched: 10. CDR3 length: 16 residues. Germline CDR1 SGHRS, CDR2 YFSETQ. CDR3 DNA: TGCGCCAGCCGCCGCGCCGGGACAGGGGGCGCCTACGAGCAGTACTTC. Translated, it gives CASRRAGTGGAYEQYF.

Many counts were recorded for this clonotype. V gene TRBV20-1 combines with J gene TRBJ2-3; 9 nucleotides match TRBD1. There are 17 residues in the CDR3. V shed 2 bases, J shed 4 bases, and the junction held 13 bases outside the gene matches. Germline CDR1 is DFQATT and CDR2 is SNEGSKA (reference sequence). CDR3 region: CSARPYRGQLAPDTQYF. The CDR3 nucleotides read TGCAGTGCTAGACCCTACAGGGGGCAACTAGCCCCAGATACGCAGTATTTT.

The chain couples TRBV5-1 to TRBJ2-5, with TRBD2 matching 11 bases. Per the germline V gene, CDR1 is SGHRS and CDR2 is YFSETQ. This CDR3 region has 16 residues. V lost 0 bases and J lost 2; bases outside the gene matches: 3. In DNA form, the CDR3 reads TGCGCCAGCAGCTTGGGACTAGCGGGGACTCAAGAGACCCAGTACTTC. Encoded protein: CASSLGLAGTQETQYF.

This clonotype was counted at least ten times. Here the CDR3 reads CASSYGSLYQETQYF. The CDR3, as DNA: TGTGCCAGCAGTTACGGGTCCCTGTACCAAGAGACCCAGTACTTC. This chain uses TRBV6-5 with TRBJ2-5; D gene unclear. Germline-derived CDR1 and CDR2 are MNHEY and SVGAGI. V shed 2 bases and J shed 0 bases, with 10 bases lying between them. The length of the CDR3 is 15 residues.

Ten or more counts support this clonotype. This chain joins TRBV12-3 or TRBV12-4 and TRBJ1-2; tentatively, D is TRBD1 (6 bases). The CDR3 has 14 residues. V gave up 1 base and J gave up 8 bases, with 14 bases separating them. The CDR3 loop is CASSLERRGNGYTF. CDR3 DNA sequence: TGTGCCAGCAGTTTAGAACGGAGGGGGAACGGCTACACCTTC.

The table lists this clonotype with a few counts. J is TRBJ1-6 and V is TRBV5-1; 9 nucleotides align to TRBD1. CDR1 SGHRS and CDR2 YFSETQ come from the germline V gene. The CDR3 has 15 amino acids. Trimming at V came to 5 bases and at J to 3 bases, leaving 3 bases not matched to a gene. CDR3 bases: TGCGCCAGCAGTCCGGACAGGGGCTATAATTCACCCCTCCACTTT. Encoded protein: CASSPDRGYNSPLHF.

The V call is TRBV6-6, the J call TRBJ2-7, with a tentative D call TRBD2 (5 bases). The CDR3 loop spans 13 amino acids. V was pared by 4 bases and J by 4 bases, with 11 bases between. Germline V CDR1 and CDR2: MNHNY, SVGAGI (reference sequence). In nucleotides, the CDR3 is TGTGCCAGCAGTTCCGAGGGCCTATACGAGCAGTACTTC. Translating it yields CASSSEGLYEQYF.

There are many counts of this clonotype. This chain's CDR3 is CASSLDSAGGLLYNEQFF. The CDR3 region has the DNA TGTGCCAGCAGCTTAGATTCAGCGGGGGGGCTCCTTTACAATGAGCAGTTCTTC. The chain couples TRBV11-2 to TRBJ2-1; TRBD2 matches 10 bases. This CDR3 spans 18 amino acids. V shed 0 bases, J shed 4 bases, and the junction held 9 bases outside the gene matches. Germline CDR1 and CDR2: SGHAT and FQNNGV.

Turning to this clonotype: An end of the junction differs from the germline gene, which may be a read error. The chain is built from TRBV10-3 and TRBJ2-5; 9 positions agree with TRBD2. The CDR3 runs to 16 residues. Looked up from germline, CDR1 is ENHRY and CDR2 is SYGVKD. Here the CDR3 reads CDISDPSGNEQETQYF. CDR3 DNA sequence: TGTGACATCAGTGACCCTAGCGGGAACGAACAAGAGACCCAGTACTTC.

The CDR3 nucleotides read TGTGCCACCAGCTATGGACAGGGGGCATACGAGCAGTACTTC. It encodes CATSYGQGAYEQYF. The rearrangement joins TRBV15 to TRBJ2-7, with 11 bases aligning to TRBD1. Germline CDR1 is LNHNV and CDR2 is YYDKDF (reference sequence). The CDR3 loop spans 14 amino acids. The junction had 4 bases not matched to a gene; V was cut back by 5 bases and J by 4 bases.